Presented here are 15 T cell receptor beta chains from one specimen sequenced in a study of T-cell memory formation after mild COVID-19. MiXCR was run by TCRdb on the 5' RACE reads, yielding one entry per CDR3 protein. The sample includes around 450,000 distinct CDR3 sequences, 20% to 25% of them seen just once. Specimen: PBMCs or a T cell subset sorted from them (not recorded which). The receptors were gathered from an adult woman who had mild COVID-19 (a few samples of this study predate the infection). Cell type and time point are not known.

The chain combines TRBV6-5 with TRBJ1-1; tentative D call: TRBD1 (5 bases). V was clipped by 0 bases and J by 2 bases, with 10 bases between them. Germline-derived CDR1 and CDR2 are MNHEY and SVGAGI. There are 15 residues in the CDR3. The CDR3 DNA reads as TGTGCCAGCAGTTACTCGTGGACATCAAACACTGAAGCTTTCTTT. Translating gives CASSYSWTSNTEAFF.

The chain links TRBV20-1 to TRBJ2-7; D is unclear. Germline V gives CDR1 DFQATT, CDR2 SNEGSKA (reference sequence). With 0 bases removed from V and 2 bases from J, the gap between germline ends came to 8 bases. CDR3 size: 13 residues. CDR3 region: CSARDPGTYEQYF. Written as DNA, the CDR3 is TGCAGTGCTAGAGATCCGGGCACCTACGAGCAGTACTTC.

The chain is built from TRBV4-2 and TRBJ2-3; D could derive from TRBD1 or TRBD2 (6 bases each). V gave up 1 base and J gave up 5 bases, with 10 bases separating them. The CDR3 consists of 14 residues. CDR1 is LGHNA, CDR2 YNFKEQ, per germline. The CDR3, as DNA: TGTGCCAGCAGCCAAGGACTAGGGGGAGATACGCAGTATTTT. This encodes CASSQGLGGDTQYF.

This clonotype was counted a few times. The chain combines TRBV5-5 with TRBJ1-1; D is unresolved. With 3 bases removed from V and 0 bases from J, the gap between germline ends came to 12 bases. CDR3 size: 15 residues. The germline V gene has CDR1 SGHKS and CDR2 YYEKEE (reference sequence). The CDR3 region has the DNA TGTGCCAGCAGCTCCCCGGCAGCCATGAACACTGAAGCTTTCTTT. It yields the protein CASSSPAAMNTEAFF.

The chain links TRBV29-1 to TRBJ2-7; D unresolved. Germline loops: CDR1 SQVTM, CDR2 ANQGSEA. The CDR3 has 11 residues. V was trimmed by 7 bases and J by 6 bases, leaving 13 bases between them. The CDR3, as DNA: TGCAGCGCCGCTTATGGCGGCGAGCAGTACTTC. Encoded protein: CSAAYGGEQYF.

This sequence joins TRBV5-1 and TRBJ1-1; D uncertain. Germline lookup yields CDR1 SGHRS and CDR2 YFSETQ. The CDR3 runs to 12 residues. The V gene lost 4 bases and the J gene lost 5 bases, with 9 bases spanning the gap. CDR3: CASSPDWTEAFF. In nucleotides, the CDR3 is TGCGCCAGCAGCCCGGACTGGACTGAAGCTTTCTTT.

This chain joins TRBV12-3 or TRBV12-4 and TRBJ2-7; D remains ambiguous. V was pared by 5 bases and J by 0 bases, with 17 bases between. This CDR3 is 16 amino acids long. CDR3 loop: CASSTARPDPSYEQYF. DNA of the CDR3: TGTGCCAGCAGTACCGCCCGGCCCGACCCCTCCTACGAGCAGTACTTC.

The chain couples TRBV7-9 to TRBJ2-7; 7 bases agree with TRBD2. After removal of 4 bases from V and 10 bases from J, the junction contained 13 bases not matched to a gene. CDR1 is SEHNR, CDR2 FQNEAQ, per germline (reference sequence). CDR3 length equals 14 residues. The CDR3 sequence: CASSWGGTRASQYF. CDR3 coding DNA: TGTGCCAGCAGCTGGGGAGGGACGCGGGCATCCCAGTACTTC. The entire variable domain, with the rest obtained from reference TRBV7-9 and TRBJ2-7, is as follows: DTGVSQNPRHKITKRGQNVTFRCDPISEHNRLYWYRQTLGQGPEFLTYFQNEAQLEKSRLLSDRFSAERPKGSFSTLEIQRTEQGDSAMYLCASSWGGTRASQYFGPGTRLTVT.

V and J are TRBV10-3 and TRBJ1-2, with TRBD1 as a possible D gene (6 bases). The V gene lost 6 bases and the J gene lost 6 bases, with 14 bases spanning the gap. CDR1 is ENHRY and CDR2 is SYGVKD in the germline V gene. This CDR3 contains 13 residues. This CDR3 reads CAIRPTGSDGYTF. CDR3 nucleotides: TGTGCCATCAGGCCAACAGGGTCCGATGGCTACACCTTC.

The V and J genes are TRBV20-1 and TRBJ2-5; the D is unclear. V lost 4 bases and J 4 bases, leaving 4 bases between the germline ends. Germline V lookup: CDR1 DFQATT, CDR2 SNEGSKA (reference sequence). This CDR3 comprises 10 residues. The CDR3 sequence is CSAIRETQYF. CDR3 DNA: TGCAGTGCTATACGAGAGACCCAGTACTTC.

The J gene is TRBJ1-2, the V gene TRBV7-2; D not certain. Germline V lookup: CDR1 SGHTA, CDR2 FQGNSA. The CDR3 has 12 residues. V lost 8 bases and J 5 bases, leaving 12 bases between the germline ends. CDR3 in amino acids: CASSRVGYGYTF. CDR3 bases: TGTGCCAGCTCGCGGGTGGGGTATGGCTACACCTTC.

This chain uses TRBV28 with TRBJ1-1; possible D gene TRBD1, 5 bases. CDR3 length equals 16 residues. V was trimmed by 6 bases and J by 0 bases, leaving 17 bases between them. The germline gives CDR1 MDHEN, CDR2 SYDVKM. The CDR3 reads CASSSGGSGLNTEAFF. The CDR3 coding sequence is TGTGCCAGCAGCTCCGGGGGTTCAGGGCTGAACACTGAAGCTTTCTTT. Using reference TRBV28 and TRBJ1-1 for the parts outside the CDR3, the full variable domain is DVKVTQSSRYLVKRTGEKVFLECVQDMDHENMFWYRQDPGLGLRLIYFSYDVKMKEKGDIPEGYSVSREKKERFSLILESASTNQTSMYLCASSSGGSGLNTEAFFGQGTRLTVV.

The table lists this clonotype with a few counts. The chain employs TRBV24-1 and TRBJ2-1, with 11 bases matching TRBD2. CDR3 length equals 14 residues. The trim removed 6 bases at V and 6 bases at J, leaving 3 bases unmatched. Germline CDR1 KGHDR, CDR2 SFDVKD. In nucleotides, the CDR3 is TGTGCCACCAGTATAGCGGGAGGGCCCAATGAGCAGTTCTTC. Protein: CATSIAGGPNEQFF.

The sample holds a few counts of this clonotype. The genes are TRBV20-1 and TRBJ1-1, with 8 nucleotides matching TRBD1. CDR1 and CDR2 (germline): DFQATT, SNEGSKA (reference sequence). The CDR3 has 14 residues. V lost 6 bases and J lost 7; bases outside the gene matches: 13. The chain's CDR3 is CSALRTGSHSEAFF. The DNA of the CDR3 is TGCAGTGCCCTACGGACAGGGAGTCATAGTGAAGCTTTCTTT.

This clonotype was observed a few times. This chain uses TRBV24-1 with TRBJ1-2; D may be TRBD1 (5 bases). Trimming left V 1 base short and J 6 bases short, with 14 bases between. This CDR3 spans 15 amino acids. The germline V gene encodes CDR1 KGHDR and CDR2 SFDVKD. Here the CDR3 reads CATSDFSGSRDGYTF. The CDR3 DNA is TGTGCCACCAGTGATTTTTCGGGGTCCAGGGATGGCTACACCTTC.